This T cell receptor (beta chain) was sequenced during a study of cytomegalovirus exposure and HLA in healthy donors. Study context: Of roughly 360 genotyped donors, roughly 76% grouped in the Caucasian-associated ancestry cluster.

The study ran its PCR with 60 Vbeta and 13 Jbeta primers. The table came from immunoSEQ multiplex PCR; TCRdb's copy has only in-frame clones and leaves some out. The sample consists of some 100,000 clones, roughly 80% of them appearing once. Study-wide results and caveats: Later analysis placed DRB1 highest and HLA-C lowest in TCR association rates, which differed by HLA locus. Cytomegalovirus association was listed for 164 TCR beta chains.

Details on this clone: Antigen unknown.

Healthy bone marrow donors supplied every sample. Trimming took off 5 bases at V and 2 bases at J, with 11 bases between the two ends. Per germline, CDR1 SGHTS and CDR2 YDEGEE. This CDR3 region has 13 residues. The TCR comes from a girl aged 2-10 years in good health and CMV-seropositive. Material for sequencing was PBMCs. The chain links TRBV5-8 to TRBJ2-7; possibly TRBD1 for D (6 bases). The CDR3 here is CASSITGTYEQYF. The CDR3 DNA reads as TGTGCCAGCAGTATAACAGGGACCTACGAGCAGTACTTC.